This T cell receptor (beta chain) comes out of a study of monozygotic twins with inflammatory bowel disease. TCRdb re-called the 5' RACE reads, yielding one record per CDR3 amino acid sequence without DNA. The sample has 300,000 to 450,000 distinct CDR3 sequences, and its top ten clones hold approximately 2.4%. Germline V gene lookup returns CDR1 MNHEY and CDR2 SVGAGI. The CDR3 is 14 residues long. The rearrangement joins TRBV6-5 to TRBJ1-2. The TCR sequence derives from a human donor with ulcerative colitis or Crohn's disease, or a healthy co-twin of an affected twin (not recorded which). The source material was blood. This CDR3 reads CASSLTAGHYGYTF.